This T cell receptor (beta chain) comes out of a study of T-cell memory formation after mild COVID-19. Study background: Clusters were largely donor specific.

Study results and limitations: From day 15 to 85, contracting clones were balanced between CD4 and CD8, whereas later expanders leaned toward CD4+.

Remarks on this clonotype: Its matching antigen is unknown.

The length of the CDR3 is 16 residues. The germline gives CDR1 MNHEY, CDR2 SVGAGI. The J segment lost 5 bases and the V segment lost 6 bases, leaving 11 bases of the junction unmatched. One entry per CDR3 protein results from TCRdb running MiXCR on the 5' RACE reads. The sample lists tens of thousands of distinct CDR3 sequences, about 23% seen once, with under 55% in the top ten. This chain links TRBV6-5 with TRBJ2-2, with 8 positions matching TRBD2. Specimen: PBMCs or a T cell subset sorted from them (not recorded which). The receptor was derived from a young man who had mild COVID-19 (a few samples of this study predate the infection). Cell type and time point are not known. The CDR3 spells CASRPRGGGKTGELFF. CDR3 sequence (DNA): TGTGCCAGCAGACCTAGGGGCGGGGGGAAGACCGGGGAGCTGTTTTTT.